Detailed here is one TCR beta chain. No antigen is known for it. No qualities accompany the bases; no much larger clone lies one base away. This record belongs to a study of metastatic and nonmetastatic thyroid tumors (dated by TCRdb to 2018 to 2021). In the study overall: For patients with malignant and with benign thyroid disease, the researchers compared repertoires between peripheral blood samples and tumor or nodule tissue samples.

The library was produced with PCR. Sequencer: Illumina HiSeq 4000. High-throughput sequencing was used to profile the CDR3 region of the TCR beta-chain in every patient. On the authors' methods: The researchers built a classifier to tell apart papillary thyroid cancer patients with distant metastasis, based on CDR3 differences among clinicopathological groups. To measure repertoire diversity the researchers used the Shannon index, while the Morisita-Horn index served to gauge how similar the tumor and blood repertoires were. In-frame beta chains were kept once TCRdb had trimmed the public reads at Q25 with fastp and called clones with MiXCR. The V and J calls, along with clone size, are taken from TCRdb and not from the paper's own processing. This sample gives approximately 15,000 clones in total; about 22% of them show up just once. Clones ranked in the top ten supply 21% of the sample. No patient had received any treatment before thyroid surgery. Patient clinical samples collected from about 2011 to 2018 were retrospectively analysed using T-cell receptor beta sequencing.

The investigation overall reported the following: In both blood and tumor samples, malignant tumors were reported to have significantly higher TCR beta diversity than benign nodules.

Trimming takes 3 bases from V and 0 bases from J, and the germline ends sit 19 bases apart. The CDR3 measures 17 amino acids from cysteine to phenylalanine. The sequence is cut down to CDR3 DNA, 51 bases in frame from base 1. Reading the germline V gene (reference sequence) gives CDR1 DFQATT and CDR2 SNEGSKA. The clonotype was recovered from a female donor with papillary thyroid cancer or a benign thyroid nodule (not recorded which). Some clones in this sample may be carry-over from other donors' samples. The rearrangement combines TRBV20-1 with TRBJ2-3; a weak D assignment points to TRBD2 (6 bases agree). The sequenced sample consisted of adjacent normal tissue. In nucleotides, the sequence is TGCAGTGCTAGGAGTCAGTCGGGACTGGCTAGCACAGATACGCAGTATTTT. It translates as CSARSQSGLASTDTQYF.